This T cell receptor beta chain was observed in a study of blood T cells in healthy people across ages (dated by TCRdb to between 2014 and 2016). For context, the study as a whole: In model experiments, template switching captured roughly one uniquely barcoded TCR beta cDNA molecule for every two T cells. The donors were split into four age groups: young (average 16 years), middle-aged (about 40), aged (62) and long-lived (about 82). To avoid experimental bias, donors of different ages were spread randomly across the sequencing lanes. Two additional independent replicas of 1 million unique cDNA reads from the same blood draw were analyzed for two donors (one aged 18 to 30 and one aged 80 or older). To track age-related changes in TCR beta repertoire diversity, the study relied on deep sequencing normalized with unique cDNA molecular identifiers.

The CDR3 runs 12 residues from the cysteine to the phenylalanine. Solely the CDR3 DNA is kept, with 36 bases framed from the first base. Compared with germline, V lacks 1 base and J lacks 12 bases; bases without a gene match: 2. The germline V gene gives CDR1 as LGHNT and CDR2 as FRNRAP. Study-wide findings and limitations: Because donor CMV infection status was unknown, age-related changes in expanded clonotypes were potentially confounded. As age increased, observed TCR beta diversity per million T cells dropped in a roughly linear way, and a significant reduction was already evident by age 40. Because profiling used bulk unsorted PBMCs, naive and antigen-experienced compartments could not be compared conclusively. A strong correlation was found between observed TCR beta diversity and the percentage of naive T cells measured by flow cytometry. Estimates of total diversity based on one million sequenced T cells were considered lower bounds and underestimates. Compared with the aged group, more naive CD4+ T cells, fewer expanded clones and increased TCR diversity were shown by the long-lived group, suggesting age selection.

Libraries were built with 5' RACE. These reads were obtained on an Illumina HiSeq 2500. The second PCR ran for roughly 7 to 12 cycles and used a J-beta primer mix along with a sample-barcoded 5' primer. A template-switch 5' adaptor carrying 12 random nucleotides introduced a unique molecular identifier onto each TCR beta cDNA molecule. Each sample yielded at least 2.5 million CDR3-containing paired-end reads. All of the RNA was converted into first-strand cDNA using the Mint cDNA synthesis kit, with a TRBC-specific oligonucleotide serving as the primer. Following uracil-DNA glycosylase treatment, all cDNA underwent a first 18-cycle PCR with the universal primers M1SS and BC2_uni_R. The paper's processing steps were these. For normalization, 1 million high-quality reads were randomly selected from each sample, with every read carrying a distinct molecular identifier. Instead of being binned into consensus sequences, reads that shared molecular identifiers were thrown out. MiTCR, with a Q25 quality threshold and the strictest error-elimination algorithm, was used for CDR3 identification, clonotype clustering and error correction. Lower-bound total TCR beta diversity was estimated with a nonparametric unseen species model using Euler transformation. The raw public reads went through TCRdb reprocessing: fastp at Q25, MiXCR clone calling, in-frame beta chains kept. Entries are consolidated by CDR3 protein sequence, retaining the most common genes and DNA. What appears here as the V and J calls and clone size reflects TCRdb's work, not the paper's. This sample is represented by about 1.1 million distinct CDR3 sequences; 30% to 40% of them were singletons. Around 13% of the sample comes from the top ten.

Systemically healthy Caucasian individuals from Russia, 35 to 50 in total and aged about 6 to 100 years, were included as donors. Ten milliliters of peripheral blood were collected from each donor into EDTA-treated Vacutainer tubes. Ficoll-Paque density-gradient centrifugation was used to isolate PBMCs, with at least 6.5 million per sample. Total RNA, at least 5 micrograms per sample, was extracted from PBMCs with Trizol reagent. Naive CD45RAhigh/CD27high T cell percentages were measured by flow cytometry on a PBMC aliquot from every donor. To note about this clonotype: This receptor's antigen is unknown. Base qualities are not at hand, and no much larger clone is one base apart.

Rearrangement joined TRBV12-5 to TRBJ2-1, and TRBD1 matches 8 of the central bases. The sample consisted of blood. This receptor was taken from a man between 18 and 35 years old in good health. The CDR3 corresponds to CASGLGGTGQFF. The nucleotide sequence is TGTGCTAGTGGTTTGGGAGGGACAGGGCAGTTCTTC.